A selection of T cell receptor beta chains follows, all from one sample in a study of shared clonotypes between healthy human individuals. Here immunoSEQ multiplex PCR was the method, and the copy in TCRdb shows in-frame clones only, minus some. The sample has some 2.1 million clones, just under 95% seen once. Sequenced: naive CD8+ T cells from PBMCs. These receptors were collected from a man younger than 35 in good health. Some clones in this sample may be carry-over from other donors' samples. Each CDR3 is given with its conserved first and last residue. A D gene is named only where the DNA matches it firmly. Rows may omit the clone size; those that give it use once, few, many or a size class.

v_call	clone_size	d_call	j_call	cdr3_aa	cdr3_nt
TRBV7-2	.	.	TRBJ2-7	CASSLVVSAAYEQYF	TGTGCCAGCAGCTTAGTGGTTAGCGCCGCCTACGAGCAGTACTTC
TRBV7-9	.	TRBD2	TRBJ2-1	CASSSLTSGSTSYNEQFF	TGTGCCAGCAGCTCTTTGACTAGCGGGAGTACGTCCTACAATGAGCAGTTCTTC
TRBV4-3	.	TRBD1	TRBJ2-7	CASSDKTGGYEQYF	TGCGCCAGCAGCGACAAGACAGGGGGCTACGAGCAGTACTTC
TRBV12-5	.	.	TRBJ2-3	CASGLGVSADTQYF	TGTGCTAGTGGTTTGGGAGTTTCCGCGGATACGCAGTATTTT
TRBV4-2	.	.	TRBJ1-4	CASSQVDLVSLFF	TGTGCCAGCAGCCAAGTAGACCTGGTGTCACTGTTTTTT
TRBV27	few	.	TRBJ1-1	CASSQLPQGITEAFF	TGTGCCAGCAGTCAACTCCCCCAGGGCATCACTGAAGCTTTCTTT
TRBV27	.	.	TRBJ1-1	CASSPQRRYTEAFF	TGTGCCAGCAGTCCCCAGCGTCGATACACTGAAGCTTTCTTT
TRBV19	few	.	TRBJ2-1	CASSIGEASEQFF	TGTGCCAGTAGTATTGGCGAGGCAAGTGAGCAGTTCTTC
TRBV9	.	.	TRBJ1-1	CASSFGRLTEAFF	TGTGCCAGCAGCTTTGGACGGCTCACTGAAGCTTTCTTT
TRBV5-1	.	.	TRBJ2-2	CASSLEGGTVRRAGELFF	TGCGCCAGCAGCTTGGAAGGCGGAACAGTACGACGGGCCGGGGAGCTGTTTTTT
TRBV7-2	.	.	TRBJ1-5	CASSHDYSNQPQHF	TGTGCCAGCAGCCATGATTATAGCAATCAGCCCCAGCATTTT
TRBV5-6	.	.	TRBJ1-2	CASSPSGTWAYGYTF	TGTGCCAGCAGCCCGAGTGGTACATGGGCCTATGGCTACACCTTC
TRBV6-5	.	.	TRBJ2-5	CASSTLKGPQETQYF	TGTGCCAGCAGTACGTTGAAGGGTCCGCAAGAGACCCAGTACTTC
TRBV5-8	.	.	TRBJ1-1	CASSRMTIRNTEAFF	TGTGCCAGCAGCCGGATGACAATCCGGAACACTGAAGCTTTCTTT
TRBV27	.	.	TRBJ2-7	CASSLSVGDSGVNEQYF	TGTGCCAGCAGTTTATCTGTCGGCGATTCCGGTGTGAACGAGCAGTACTTC
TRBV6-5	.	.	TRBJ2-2	CASSYARVETGELFF	TGTGCCAGCAGTTACGCCAGGGTGGAAACCGGGGAGCTGTTTTTT
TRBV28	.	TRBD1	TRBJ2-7	CASSSPFVGQGAYEQYF	TGTGCCAGCAGTTCCCCCTTTGTGGGACAGGGGGCCTACGAGCAGTACTTC
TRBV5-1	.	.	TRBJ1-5	CASSETDGVNQPQHF	TGCGCCAGCAGCGAAACAGACGGGGTCAATCAGCCCCAGCATTTT
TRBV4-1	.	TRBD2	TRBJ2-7	CASSPWTSGRFDEQYF	TGCGCCAGCAGCCCATGGACTAGCGGGAGGTTTGACGAGCAGTACTTC
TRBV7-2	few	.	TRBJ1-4	CASSLTGRGAPFF	TGTGCCAGCAGCTTAACCGGCAGGGGCGCGCCGTTTTTT
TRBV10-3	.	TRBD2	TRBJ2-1	CAISETSGRAINEQFF	TGTGCCATCAGTGAGACTAGCGGGAGGGCCATCAATGAGCAGTTCTTC
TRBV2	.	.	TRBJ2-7	CASSEAGLENEQYF	TGTGCCAGCAGTGAAGCGGGACTGGAAAACGAGCAGTACTTC
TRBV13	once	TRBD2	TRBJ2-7	CASSHRLADTYEQYF	TGTGCCAGCAGCCACCGACTAGCGGACACGTACGAGCAGTACTTC
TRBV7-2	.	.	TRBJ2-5	CASSTQGKETQYF	TGTGCCAGCAGCACGCAGGGGAAAGAGACCCAGTACTTC
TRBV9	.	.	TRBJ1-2	CASSPAGGANYGYTF	TGTGCCAGCAGCCCCGCGGGGGGAGCTAACTATGGCTACACCTTC
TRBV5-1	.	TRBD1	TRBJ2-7	CASSSMWDTGDPYEQYF	TGCGCCAGCAGCTCGATGTGGGACACAGGGGACCCCTACGAGCAGTACTTC
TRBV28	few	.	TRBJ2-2	CASSTGSTGELFF	TGTGCCAGCAGTACAGGGTCCACCGGGGAGCTGTTTTTT
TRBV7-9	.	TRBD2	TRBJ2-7	CASSTGTSGYEQYF	TGTGCCAGCAGCACAGGGACTAGCGGCTACGAGCAGTACTTC
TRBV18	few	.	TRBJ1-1	CASSEEREGTEAFF	TGTGCCAGCTCAGAGGAGAGGGAGGGCACTGAAGCTTTCTTT
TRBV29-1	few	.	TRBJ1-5	CSAGAGYRQPQHF	TGCAGCGCTGGAGCAGGGTACAGGCAGCCCCAGCATTTT
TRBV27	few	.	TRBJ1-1	CASSFVGSTEAFF	TGTGCCAGCAGTTTCGTTGGGAGCACTGAAGCTTTCTTT
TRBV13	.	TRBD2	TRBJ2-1	CASSLELAGNEQFF	TGTGCCAGCAGCTTAGAACTAGCGGGCAATGAGCAGTTCTTC
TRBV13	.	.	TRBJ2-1	CASSLPQGVYNEQFF	TGTGCCAGCAGCCTACCCCAGGGAGTGTACAATGAGCAGTTCTTC
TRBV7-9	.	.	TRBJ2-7	CASTQLHRTYEQYF	TGTGCCAGCACCCAACTACATAGAACCTACGAGCAGTACTTC
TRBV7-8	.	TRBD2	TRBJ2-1	CASSLRTSWAEQFF	TGTGCCAGCAGCCTTAGGACTAGCTGGGCTGAGCAGTTCTTC
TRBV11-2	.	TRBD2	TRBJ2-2	CASSLVGGGATGELFF	TGTGCCAGCAGCTTAGTTGGGGGAGGGGCCACCGGGGAGCTGTTTTTT
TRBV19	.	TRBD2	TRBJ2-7	CASSIGASGRYGTSYEQYF	TGTGCCAGTAGTATAGGCGCTAGCGGGAGGTACGGGACCTCCTACGAGCAGTACTTC
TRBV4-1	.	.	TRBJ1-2	CASSQDGGGRVYGYTF	TGCGCCAGCAGCCAAGATGGAGGGGGGCGGGTCTATGGCTACACCTTC
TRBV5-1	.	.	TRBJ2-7	CASSSPVGSYEQYF	TGCGCCAGCAGCTCTCCGGTCGGATCCTACGAGCAGTACTTC
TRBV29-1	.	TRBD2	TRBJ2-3	CSVVRTSGSTDTQYF	TGCAGCGTTGTCCGGACTAGCGGGAGCACAGATACGCAGTATTTT
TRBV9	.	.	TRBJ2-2	CASSPPPSPNTGELFF	TGTGCCAGCAGCCCTCCCCCAAGTCCTAACACCGGGGAGCTGTTTTTT
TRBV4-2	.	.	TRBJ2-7	CASSQARGGSYEQYF	TGTGCCAGCAGCCAGGCCAGGGGGGGCTCCTACGAGCAGTACTTC
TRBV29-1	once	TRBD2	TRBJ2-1	CSVLSGGYNEQFF	TGCAGCGTTCTTAGCGGGGGGTACAATGAGCAGTTCTTC